This is a list of T cell receptor beta chains from one sample in a study of identical twins. MiXCR, applied by TCRdb to the 5' RACE reads, yields one record per CDR3 protein. The table has around 470,000 distinct CDR3 sequences, about 14% seen once. These same records also appear under a second study, on yellow fever vaccine responses in identical twins.

Source material: CD4+ T cells sorted from blood. These TCRs come from a young woman in good health. CDR3s include the opening cysteine and the closing phenylalanine or tryptophan. The order of the fields is V gene, D gene, clone size, J gene, CDR3 protein, CDR3 DNA. The D gene is left open where the match is weak. Only part of the rows carry a size: once, few, many, or a class if the clone is expanded.

V gene: TRBV10-3; D gene: TRBD2; clone size: -; J gene: TRBJ2-3; CDR3 protein: CAISEGVAGFYTQYF; CDR3 DNA: TGTGCCATCAGTGAAGGGGTAGCGGGGTTTTATACGCAGTATTTT
V gene: TRBV7-3; D gene: -; clone size: few; J gene: TRBJ1-4; CDR3 protein: CASSLTPRDTGEKLFF; CDR3 DNA: TGTGCCAGCAGCTTAACGCCCAGGGACACGGGTGAAAAACTGTTTTTT
V gene: TRBV11-2; D gene: TRBD2; clone size: few; J gene: TRBJ2-5; CDR3 protein: CASSLEASGGAIHAGTQYF; CDR3 DNA: TGTGCCAGCAGCTTAGAGGCTAGCGGGGGGGCCATCCATGCAGGGACCCAGTACTTC
V gene: TRBV15; D gene: -; clone size: many; J gene: TRBJ2-3; CDR3 protein: CATPPRRGSTDTQYF; CDR3 DNA: TGTGCCACCCCCCCTCGGCGGGGTAGCACAGATACGCAGTATTTT
V gene: TRBV19; D gene: TRBD2; clone size: -; J gene: TRBJ2-3; CDR3 protein: CASSIASGSTDTQYF; CDR3 DNA: TGTGCCAGTAGTATAGCTAGCGGGAGCACAGATACGCAGTATTTT
V gene: TRBV19; D gene: -; clone size: -; J gene: TRBJ1-1; CDR3 protein: CASSIVGRTEAFF; CDR3 DNA: TGTGCCAGTAGTATAGTGGGGAGAACTGAAGCTTTCTTT
V gene: TRBV10-3; D gene: TRBD1; clone size: -; J gene: TRBJ2-7; CDR3 protein: CAISGGQGDEQYF; CDR3 DNA: TGTGCCATCAGTGGAGGACAGGGGGACGAGCAGTACTTC
V gene: TRBV9; D gene: -; clone size: -; J gene: TRBJ2-3; CDR3 protein: CASSVDVRGTDTQYF; CDR3 DNA: TGTGCCAGCAGCGTAGATGTCAGGGGCACAGATACGCAGTATTTT
V gene: TRBV12-3/TRBV12-4; D gene: TRBD2; clone size: -; J gene: TRBJ2-3; CDR3 protein: CASSPRTSLPADTQYF; CDR3 DNA: TGTGCCAGCAGTCCAAGGACTAGCCTCCCCGCAGATACGCAGTATTTT
V gene: TRBV4-1; D gene: -; clone size: many; J gene: TRBJ2-7; CDR3 protein: CASSQELFPYEQYF; CDR3 DNA: TGCGCCAGCAGCCAAGAGCTGTTTCCCTACGAGCAGTACTTC
V gene: TRBV10-3; D gene: -; clone size: many; J gene: TRBJ2-7; CDR3 protein: CAITRDKEYEQYF; CDR3 DNA: TGTGCCATCACCCGAGACAAAGAGTACGAGCAGTACTTC
V gene: TRBV11-2; D gene: -; clone size: few; J gene: TRBJ2-3; CDR3 protein: CASSLATEADTQYF; CDR3 DNA: TGTGCCAGCAGCTTAGCGACAGAAGCAGATACGCAGTATTTT
V gene: TRBV12-3/TRBV12-4; D gene: -; clone size: -; J gene: TRBJ1-1; CDR3 protein: CASSSPVLFEAFF; CDR3 DNA: TGTGCCAGCAGTTCCCCGGTACTCTTTGAAGCTTTCTTT
V gene: TRBV20-1; D gene: -; clone size: -; J gene: TRBJ1-1; CDR3 protein: CSARRWGVEAFF; CDR3 DNA: TGCAGTGCTAGGAGGTGGGGGGTTGAAGCTTTCTTT
V gene: TRBV20-1; D gene: -; clone size: -; J gene: TRBJ1-1; CDR3 protein: CSARLDARGEAFF; CDR3 DNA: TGCAGTGCTAGACTAGACGCAAGGGGTGAAGCTTTCTTT
V gene: TRBV12-3/TRBV12-4; D gene: TRBD1; clone size: many; J gene: TRBJ2-5; CDR3 protein: CASSRDRVQEAQYF; CDR3 DNA: TGTGCCAGCAGCCGGGACAGGGTCCAGGAGGCCCAGTACTTC
V gene: TRBV12-3/TRBV12-4; D gene: -; clone size: -; J gene: TRBJ1-1; CDR3 protein: CASSPKGHNMNTEAFF; CDR3 DNA: TGTGCCAGCAGTCCAAAAGGACACAACATGAACACTGAAGCTTTCTTT
V gene: TRBV12-3/TRBV12-4; D gene: TRBD2; clone size: -; J gene: TRBJ2-1; CDR3 protein: CASSFPRLAGDDYNEQFF; CDR3 DNA: TGTGCCAGCAGTTTCCCGAGACTAGCGGGGGACGACTACAATGAGCAGTTCTTC
V gene: TRBV4-1; D gene: -; clone size: few; J gene: TRBJ2-6; CDR3 protein: CASSQEGVLASGANVLTF; CDR3 DNA: TGCGCCAGCAGCCAAGAAGGGGTACTAGCATCCGGGGCCAACGTCCTGACTTTC
V gene: TRBV5-1; D gene: -; clone size: -; J gene: TRBJ2-1; CDR3 protein: CASSFKWGGDNEQFF; CDR3 DNA: TGCGCCAGCAGTTTTAAGTGGGGCGGGGACAATGAGCAGTTCTTC
V gene: TRBV5-6; D gene: -; clone size: many; J gene: TRBJ2-4; CDR3 protein: CASSFGLASPDIQYF; CDR3 DNA: TGTGCCAGCAGCTTTGGATTGGCTAGCCCGGACATTCAGTACTTC
V gene: TRBV2; D gene: TRBD1; clone size: -; J gene: TRBJ2-7; CDR3 protein: CASSEGQMYEQYF; CDR3 DNA: TGTGCCAGCAGTGAGGGACAGATGTACGAGCAGTACTTC
V gene: TRBV15; D gene: -; clone size: -; J gene: TRBJ1-6; CDR3 protein: CATSSAKGGSPLHF; CDR3 DNA: TGTGCCACCAGCAGCGCAAAAGGGGGTTCACCCCTCCACTTT
V gene: TRBV6-2/TRBV6-3; D gene: TRBD2; clone size: few; J gene: TRBJ2-1; CDR3 protein: CASTMTSGTEQFF; CDR3 DNA: TGTGCCAGCACGATGACTAGCGGGACTGAGCAGTTCTTC
V gene: TRBV4-2; D gene: -; clone size: -; J gene: TRBJ2-3; CDR3 protein: CASSRRLGRLGDTQYF; CDR3 DNA: TGTGCCAGCAGCAGGCGACTGGGGCGATTAGGGGATACGCAGTATTTT
V gene: TRBV27; D gene: TRBD2; clone size: -; J gene: TRBJ2-2; CDR3 protein: CASSLSSSGGTGELFF; CDR3 DNA: TGTGCCAGCAGTTTATCGTCTAGCGGAGGAACCGGGGAGCTGTTTTTT
V gene: TRBV3-1; D gene: -; clone size: many; J gene: TRBJ2-7; CDR3 protein: CASSQDAYEQYF; CDR3 DNA: TGTGCCAGCAGCCAAGACGCCTACGAGCAGTACTTC
V gene: TRBV20-1; D gene: TRBD2; clone size: -; J gene: TRBJ2-2; CDR3 protein: CSARGLAGRVGELFF; CDR3 DNA: TGCAGTGCTAGAGGACTAGCGGGAAGGGTCGGGGAGCTGTTTTTT
V gene: TRBV6-1; D gene: -; clone size: -; J gene: TRBJ2-1; CDR3 protein: CASSKATLAYNEQFF; CDR3 DNA: TGTGCCAGCAGTAAAGCGACGCTGGCCTACAATGAGCAGTTCTTC
V gene: TRBV11-3; D gene: TRBD1; clone size: few; J gene: TRBJ2-3; CDR3 protein: CASSEGQGQSDTQYF; CDR3 DNA: TGTGCCAGCAGCGAAGGACAGGGTCAATCAGATACGCAGTATTTT
V gene: TRBV4-1; D gene: TRBD2; clone size: -; J gene: TRBJ2-2; CDR3 protein: CASSRTGTSGNGELFF; CDR3 DNA: TGCGCCAGCAGCCGAACCGGGACTAGCGGGAACGGGGAGCTGTTTTTT
V gene: TRBV30; D gene: -; clone size: -; J gene: TRBJ1-1; CDR3 protein: CAWSVGTVNTEAFF; CDR3 DNA: TGTGCCTGGAGTGTAGGGACGGTGAACACTGAAGCTTTCTTT
V gene: TRBV5-1; D gene: TRBD1; clone size: -; J gene: TRBJ2-7; CDR3 protein: CASSYGGTGSSSYEQYF; CDR3 DNA: TGCGCCAGCAGCTATGGCGGGACAGGGTCGAGCTCCTACGAGCAGTACTTC
V gene: TRBV10-3; D gene: TRBD2; clone size: few; J gene: TRBJ2-1; CDR3 protein: CAIRDSGLQEQFF; CDR3 DNA: TGTGCCATCAGAGACTCGGGACTACAGGAGCAGTTCTTC
V gene: TRBV4-1; D gene: -; clone size: -; J gene: TRBJ1-2; CDR3 protein: CASSQQYRSYGYTF; CDR3 DNA: TGCGCCAGCAGCCAACAATACAGGTCCTATGGCTACACCTTC
V gene: TRBV20-1; D gene: -; clone size: -; J gene: TRBJ2-1; CDR3 protein: CSVPGESDEQFF; CDR3 DNA: TGCAGTGTCCCGGGGGAGTCGGATGAGCAGTTCTTC
V gene: TRBV20-1; D gene: -; clone size: -; J gene: TRBJ2-3; CDR3 protein: CSARDPGQVTDTQYF; CDR3 DNA: TGCAGTGCTAGAGACCCCGGGCAAGTCACAGATACGCAGTATTTT
V gene: TRBV6-2/TRBV6-3; D gene: -; clone size: few; J gene: TRBJ2-7; CDR3 protein: CASRDLYQYF; CDR3 DNA: TGTGCCAGCAGAGACCTTTATCAGTACTTC
V gene: TRBV2; D gene: TRBD1; clone size: -; J gene: TRBJ2-7; CDR3 protein: CASRDLGGTGEAGEQYF; CDR3 DNA: TGTGCCAGCAGGGACTTGGGCGGGACAGGCGAGGCGGGCGAGCAGTACTTC
V gene: TRBV6-1; D gene: -; clone size: -; J gene: TRBJ2-5; CDR3 protein: CASSDNRGAETQYF; CDR3 DNA: TGTGCCAGCAGTGATAATCGGGGGGCAGAGACCCAGTACTTC
V gene: TRBV3-1; D gene: -; clone size: few; J gene: TRBJ2-5; CDR3 protein: CASRRPNPGSVETQYF; CDR3 DNA: TGTGCCAGCAGACGCCCAAACCCAGGGTCTGTGGAGACCCAGTACTTC
V gene: TRBV7-2; D gene: -; clone size: -; J gene: TRBJ2-1; CDR3 protein: CASSSRQGRVVGEQFF; CDR3 DNA: TGTGCCAGCAGCTCCCGACAGGGGAGGGTTGTCGGTGAGCAGTTCTTC
V gene: TRBV12-3/TRBV12-4; D gene: TRBD1; clone size: few; J gene: TRBJ1-1; CDR3 protein: CASSLGQGPTEAFF; CDR3 DNA: TGTGCCAGCAGTTTGGGACAGGGACCCACTGAAGCTTTCTTT
V gene: TRBV12-3/TRBV12-4; D gene: -; clone size: -; J gene: TRBJ2-7; CDR3 protein: CASSLKYSSEQYF; CDR3 DNA: TGTGCCAGCAGTCTAAAGTACTCTTCGGAACAGTACTTC
V gene: TRBV6-5; D gene: TRBD2; clone size: -; J gene: TRBJ2-4; CDR3 protein: CASSSGLVLAKNIQYF; CDR3 DNA: TGTGCCAGCAGTTCAGGACTAGTTTTAGCCAAAAACATTCAGTACTTC
V gene: TRBV5-1; D gene: -; clone size: -; J gene: TRBJ2-3; CDR3 protein: CASSTTTDTQYF; CDR3 DNA: TGCGCCAGCAGCACCACCACAGATACGCAGTATTTT
V gene: TRBV28; D gene: -; clone size: -; J gene: TRBJ1-2; CDR3 protein: CASSFYDSLANYGYTF; CDR3 DNA: TGTGCCAGCAGTTTCTACGACAGCCTAGCTAACTATGGCTACACCTTC
V gene: TRBV29-1; D gene: TRBD1; clone size: -; J gene: TRBJ2-7; CDR3 protein: CSAGQGTGEQYF; CDR3 DNA: TGCAGCGCGGGACAGGGGACTGGCGAGCAGTACTTC
V gene: TRBV20-1; D gene: -; clone size: -; J gene: TRBJ2-3; CDR3 protein: CSGLRLSTDTQYF; CDR3 DNA: TGCAGTGGACTCCGTCTCAGCACAGATACGCAGTATTTT